The T cell receptor (beta chain) described here comes from a study of T-cell reconstitution after alpha-beta-depleted transplantation in children. Study results and limitations: Most T-cell counts and diversity one year after the transplant came from T cells that were newly produced. Two months or so post-transplant, alpha-beta T cells reportedly derived from several hundred expanded graft clones.

This clonotype has ten or more counts. Its antigen is unknown. Germline values: CDR1 SGDLS, CDR2 YYNGEE. V shed 3 bases and J shed 4 bases, with 15 bases lying between them. This CDR3 is built from 15 residues. Unique molecular identifiers were incorporated during preparation of the TCRbeta library. MiXCR, run by TCRdb on the PCR reads, gives a single entry per CDR3 protein. The sample contains approximately 130,000 distinct CDR3 sequences, about a tenth of which appear only once. This sample comprised PBMCs, mostly from graft donor cells, obtained 180 days after TCRalphabeta/CD19-depleted stem cell transplant. The receptor comes from a girl younger than two who had a stem cell transplant for combined immunodeficiency, so the T cells may come from the graft donor. The chain combines TRBV9 with TRBJ2-3, with a possible D match to TRBD1 (8 bases). CDR3 sequence: CASSARTGRADTQYF. In DNA, the CDR3 is TGTGCCAGCAGCGCGAGGACAGGGAGGGCAGATACGCAGTATTTT.